These 14 T cell receptor beta chains were sequenced from one sample in a study of graft-versus-host responses after intestinal transplantation. No antigen has been identified for these receptors. Clones were sequenced by immunoSEQ multiplex PCR, and TCRdb holds only the in-frame ones, with some missing. The table has approximately 85,000 clones, 85% to 95% seen once. Sequenced material: unstimulated CD8+ T cells sorted from spleen or lymph node cells, taken before transplant. Receptor source: a human donor who was the organ donor for an intestinal transplant.

V usage is TRBV7-2 and J usage is TRBJ2-5; D remains ambiguous. Germline V lookup: CDR1 SGHTA, CDR2 FQGNSA. The ends were cut back, 1 base at V and 3 bases at J, with 9 bases in the middle. This CDR3 comprises 14 residues. This chain's CDR3 is CASSLVVEEETQYF. The CDR3 DNA reads as TGTGCCAGCAGCTTAGTAGTCGAGGAAGAGACCCAGTACTTC.

CDR3 sequence reads: CASSLGTYNEQFF. As DNA, the CDR3 is TGTGCCAGCAGCTTAGGCACCTACAATGAGCAGTTCTTC. The chain has TRBV7-9 and TRBJ2-1, with D uncertain. This CDR3 is 13 amino acids long. The V gene's germline CDR1 is SEHNR and CDR2 FQNEAQ (reference sequence). Trimming pared 1 base from V and 2 bases from J, leaving 3 bases between.

The chain employs TRBV6-5 and TRBJ1-5, with a possible D match to TRBD1 (5 bases). The CDR3 totals 14 residues. Trimming took 5 bases from V and 7 from J, leaving 15 bases between them. Germline lookup yields CDR1 MNHEY and CDR2 SVGAGI. In nucleotides, the CDR3 is TGTGCCAGCAGTGAAAAAAGGGGATTGCAGCCCCAGCATTTT. This translates into CASSEKRGLQPQHF.

The chain is built from TRBV6-5 and TRBJ2-1, with TRBD1 matching over 7 bases. The J segment lost 4 bases and the V segment lost 4 bases, leaving 1 base of the junction unmatched. Germline CDR1 and CDR2: MNHEY and SVGAGI. The CDR3 consists of 13 residues. CDR3 coding DNA: TGTGCCAGCAGTTCGGGACAGTACAATGAGCAGTTCTTC. Translated, it gives CASSSGQYNEQFF.

This clone was recorded only once. The J gene is TRBJ2-1, the V gene TRBV9, with 7 bases identical to TRBD2. The ends lost 0 bases at V and 5 bases at J; junction bases unmatched: 5. The germline gives CDR1 SGDLS, CDR2 YYNGEE. This CDR3 is 15 amino acids long. The CDR3 is CASSVGGSKDNEQFF. In DNA form, the CDR3 reads TGTGCCAGCAGCGTAGGCGGGAGTAAGGACAATGAGCAGTTCTTC.

CDR3 coding DNA: TGTGCCAGCAGTTTAGGCTCCAATGAGCAGTTCTTC. Protein: CASSLGSNEQFF. This sequence joins TRBV27 and TRBJ2-1; no reliable D call. The CDR3 loop spans 12 amino acids. V was pared by 2 bases and J by 6 bases, with 5 bases between. Germline CDR1 and CDR2: MNHEY and SMNVEV (reference sequence).

As concerns this clone: In the same sample, other DNA sequences code for this CDR3. The V call is TRBV27, the J call TRBJ1-5; D perhaps matches TRBD1 (5 bases). Looked up from germline, CDR1 is MNHEY and CDR2 is SMNVEV (reference sequence). Trimming removed 3 bases at V and 6 bases at J, with 6 bases between. This CDR3 contains 12 residues. The CDR3 spells CASSLRGQPQHF. CDR3 in DNA: TGTGCCAGCAGTTTGAGGGGTCAGCCCCAGCATTTT.

The rearrangement uses TRBV18 and TRBJ1-1, with D perhaps TRBD1 (5 bases). V lost 4 bases, J lost 1 base, and 19 bases lay in between. Germline CDR1 and CDR2: KGHSH and LQKENI. The CDR3 sequence is 17 residues long. The CDR3 protein is CASSRYRGVGRNTEAFF. The CDR3 region has the DNA TGTGCCAGCTCACGATATCGGGGGGTAGGGCGGAACACTGAAGCTTTCTTT.

The chain couples TRBV10-3 to TRBJ1-5; 7 bases line up with TRBD1. V shed 4 bases and J 6 bases; nucleotides not matched to a gene: 9. CDR3 size: 15 residues. From germline, CDR1 is ENHRY and CDR2 SYGVKD. Written as DNA, the CDR3 is TGTGCCATCAGTGCTAAAGGGGGCGCGTTTCAGCCCCAGCATTTT. It translates to CAISAKGGAFQPQHF.

The chain joins TRBV6-5 to TRBJ2-7; no clear D gene. CDR1 and CDR2 (germline): MNHEY, SVGAGI. The V end was cut by 4 bases, the J end by 6 bases, with 19 bases between. This CDR3 has 15 amino acids. The CDR3 here is CASSSYPQMGSEQYF. In nucleotides, the CDR3 is TGTGCCAGCAGTTCCTACCCCCAAATGGGCTCCGAGCAGTACTTC.

This clone appeared a single time. The CDR3 region is CAISAGTSGRALRADTQYF. CDR3 nucleotides: TGTGCCATCAGTGCCGGGACTAGCGGGAGGGCCCTCAGGGCAGATACGCAGTATTTT. The chain carries TRBV10-3 and TRBJ2-3, with 16 bases lining up with TRBD2. Germline loops: CDR1 ENHRY, CDR2 SYGVKD. V lost 4 bases and J lost 4; bases outside the gene matches: 11. The CDR3 totals 19 residues.

V is TRBV5-1 and J is TRBJ1-3; unclear D gene. With 2 bases removed from V and 4 bases from J, the gap between germline ends came to 22 bases. The CDR3 loop spans 18 amino acids. The germline V gene has CDR1 SGHRS and CDR2 YFSETQ. This CDR3 reads CASSFAVELAFDGNTIYF. The CDR3 coding sequence is TGCGCCAGCAGCTTCGCGGTGGAGTTGGCTTTCGACGGAAACACCATATATTTT.

This chain uses TRBV7-6 with TRBJ1-4; TRBD1 is a possible D gene (5 bases). Germline V gives CDR1 SGHVS, CDR2 FNYEAQ. CDR3 length equals 16 residues. Deletions cut 4 bases from V and 7 bases from J, with 19 bases between. Here the CDR3 reads CASSSPIEGIGEKLFF. In DNA form, the CDR3 reads TGTGCCAGCAGCTCCCCTATTGAGGGGATCGGTGAAAAACTGTTTTTT. Looking up the rest from reference TRBV7-6 and TRBJ1-4 gives the full variable domain: GAGVSQSPRYKVTKRGQDVALRCDPISGHVSLYWYRQALGQGPEFLTYFNYEAQQDKSGLPNDRFSAERPEGSISTLTIQRTEQRDSAMYRCASSSPIEGIGEKLFFGSGTQLSVL.

The rearrangement links TRBV4-1 to TRBJ2-1; no reliable D call. V shed 3 bases and J shed 3 bases, with 18 bases lying between them. Germline CDR1 MGHRA, CDR2 YSYEKL. The CDR3 runs 17 residues. CDR3 residues: CASSHSFPQLRYNEQFF. For the CDR3, the DNA is TGCGCCAGCAGCCACTCCTTCCCCCAGCTTCGCTACAATGAGCAGTTCTTC.